These 30 T cell receptor beta chains share one sample of origin, sequenced in a study of T cells after yellow fever vaccination. TCRdb redid the calling of the 5' RACE reads with MiXCR, one entry per CDR3 protein. The profile shows roughly 170,000 distinct CDR3 sequences, about a tenth of them singletons. The specimen was CD8+ T cells sorted from PBMCs, collected 45 days after the yellow fever booster vaccination. These receptors were collected from a man between 18 and 35 years old who received the YFV17D yellow fever vaccine.

V is TRBV11-2 and J is TRBJ2-2; TRBD1 is a possible D gene (5 bases). This CDR3 spans 17 amino acids. V lost 1 base and J lost 2, with 14 bases in between. Germline loops: CDR1 SGHAT, CDR2 FQNNGV. In DNA form, the CDR3 reads TGTGCCAGCAGCTTAGGTCTAGGACACGTAAACACCGGGGAGCTGTTTTTT. Amino acid sequence: CASSLGLGHVNTGELFF.

The chain joins TRBV7-3 to TRBJ2-1; 10 nucleotides align to TRBD2. Looked up from germline, CDR1 is SGHTA and CDR2 is FQGTGA. Trimming removed 5 bases from V and 6 bases from J; junction bases left unmatched: 7. The CDR3 is 15 amino acids. CDR3 sequence: CASSASGGAGNEQFF. Written as DNA, the CDR3 is TGTGCCAGCAGCGCGAGCGGGGGGGCGGGCAATGAGCAGTTCTTC.

A few counts support this clonotype. The chain has TRBV6-6 and TRBJ1-1; D may be TRBD1 (6 bases). The CDR3 totals 15 residues. Trimming removed 6 bases from V and 3 bases from J, with 17 bases in between. Per germline, CDR1 MNHNY and CDR2 SVGAGI (reference sequence). Here the CDR3 reads CASRSVRDKYTEAFF. The CDR3 DNA sequence: TGTGCCAGCAGATCCGTCCGGGACAAGTACACTGAAGCTTTCTTT.

The gene calls are TRBV6-2 or TRBV6-3 and TRBJ2-7; TRBD2 aligns across 10 bases. Trimming removed 0 bases from V and 0 bases from J; junction bases left unmatched: 17. The V gene's germline CDR1 is MNHEY and CDR2 SVGEGT. The CDR3 runs 21 residues. The CDR3 DNA sequence: TGTGCCAGCAGTTACTCGATCAACCCCCATCTTAGCGGGGGGCCCTCCTACGAGCAGTACGTC. It is translated as CASSYSINPHLSGGPSYEQYV.

The rearrangement links TRBV7-2 to TRBJ1-1; D not certain. Germline-derived CDR1 and CDR2 are SGHTA and FQGNSA. The CDR3 is made up of 14 amino acids. V lost 2 bases to trimming and J lost 5 bases, with 12 bases between them. CDR3 sequence: CASSLSGLGTEAFF. CDR3 DNA sequence: TGTGCCAGCAGCTTATCTGGGTTGGGGACTGAAGCTTTCTTT. The full variable domain, with the rest looked up from reference TRBV7-2 and TRBJ1-1, is GAGVSQSPSNKVTEKGKDVELRCDPISGHTALYWYRQSLGQGLEFLIYFQGNSAPDKSGLPSDRFSAERTGGSVSTLTIQRTQQEDSAVYLCASSLSGLGTEAFFGQGTRLTVV.

The rearrangement links TRBV24-1 to TRBJ1-5; D is possibly TRBD1 (5 bases). Germline assignment: CDR1 KGHDR and CDR2 SFDVKD. V lost 7 bases to trimming and J lost 1 base, with 10 bases between them. The CDR3 has 14 amino acids. CDR3 region: CATSRQSSNQPQHF. The CDR3 bases are TGTGCCACCAGCCGACAGTCGAGCAATCAGCCCCAGCATTTT.

V is TRBV11-2 and J is TRBJ2-5; 10 nucleotides line up with TRBD2. The CDR3 contains 17 residues. Looked up from germline, CDR1 is SGHAT and CDR2 is FQNNGV. V shed 0 bases and J 2 bases; nucleotides not matched to a gene: 6. CDR3 in DNA: TGTGCCAGCAGCTTAGATCTACTAGCGGGGATACAAGAGACCCAGTACTTC. It encodes CASSLDLLAGIQETQYF. Looking up the rest from reference TRBV11-2 and TRBJ2-5 gives the full variable domain: EAGVAQSPRYKIIEKRQSVAFWCNPISGHATLYWYQQILGQGPKLLIQFQNNGVVDDSQLPKDRFSAERLKGVDSTLKIQPAKLEDSAVYLCASSLDLLAGIQETQYFGPGTRLLVL.

This clonotype was detected a few times. The chain joins TRBV6-2 or TRBV6-3 to TRBJ1-2; D is uncertain. There are 14 residues in the CDR3. Germline assignment: CDR1 MNHEY and CDR2 SVGEGT. Trimming removed 2 bases from V and 4 bases from J, with 11 bases in between. CDR3 loop: CASSYATGPYGYTF. CDR3 nucleotides: TGTGCCAGCAGTTACGCGACGGGTCCCTATGGCTACACCTTC.

The table lists this clonotype with a few counts. This sequence joins TRBV5-1 and TRBJ2-1; the D call may be TRBD1 or TRBD2 (5 bases each). Germline V gene lookup returns CDR1 SGHRS and CDR2 YFSETQ. The length of the CDR3 is 14 residues. Trimming pared 1 base from V and 6 bases from J, leaving 11 bases between. The CDR3 region has the DNA TGCGCCAGCAGCTTGTCACAGGCGGGCAATGAGCAGTTCTTC. This translates into CASSLSQAGNEQFF.

This clonotype has just a few counts. The rearrangement links TRBV7-2 to TRBJ1-5; the D gene is possibly TRBD1 (6 bases). The CDR3 consists of 14 residues. Deletions cut 4 bases from V and 5 bases from J, with 12 bases between. Looked up from germline, CDR1 is SGHTA and CDR2 is FQGNSA. In nucleotides, the CDR3 is TGTGCCAGCAGCTGGACAGCCCCGCATCAGCCCCAGCATTTT. Its translation is CASSWTAPHQPQHF. The entire variable domain, with the rest obtained from reference TRBV7-2 and TRBJ1-5, is as follows: GAGVSQSPSNKVTEKGKDVELRCDPISGHTALYWYRQSLGQGLEFLIYFQGNSAPDKSGLPSDRFSAERTGGSVSTLTIQRTQQEDSAVYLCASSWTAPHQPQHFGDGTRLSIL.

The chain couples TRBV4-3 to TRBJ2-1; TRBD1 aligns across 8 bases. In germline, CDR1 is LGHNA, CDR2 YSLEER. The CDR3 has 17 residues. Trimming removed 3 bases from V and 2 bases from J; junction bases left unmatched: 9. CDR3 DNA sequence: TGCGCCAGCAGCCAGGGCTCCGGGACAGGACCCTACAATGAGCAGTTCTTC. Its translation: CASSQGSGTGPYNEQFF.

This clonotype was seen at least ten times. The chain is built from TRBV3-1 and TRBJ2-2, with D perhaps matching TRBD1 (6 bases). Looked up from germline, CDR1 is LGHDT and CDR2 is YNNKEL (reference sequence). The CDR3 has 19 residues. V lost 1 base, J lost 6 bases, and 24 bases lay in between. CDR3 amino acids: CASSQGLQGYRMLAGELFF. The CDR3 coding sequence is TGTGCCAGCAGCCAAGGGTTACAGGGATATCGAATGTTGGCCGGGGAGCTGTTTTTT.

This clonotype was recorded at least ten times. The chain recombines TRBV28 with TRBJ2-3; 12 nucleotides match TRBD2. The CDR3 covers 18 residues. Germline CDR1 is MDHEN and CDR2 is SYDVKM. Trimming took 5 bases from V and 3 from J; bases not matched to a gene: 12. The CDR3 nucleotides are TGTGCCAGCAGTCCCGACCCCCGACTAGCGGGGGTGACAGATACGCAGTATTTT. Its translation: CASSPDPRLAGVTDTQYF.

This rearrangement joins TRBV30 to TRBJ2-7, with no clear D. V was shortened by 0 bases and J by 4 bases, with 4 bases between the two germline ends. Germline-derived CDR1 and CDR2 are GTSNPN and SVGIG (reference sequence). CDR3 length equals 11 residues. The CDR3 region has the DNA TGTGCCTGGAGTGTAGGGTACGAGCAGTACTTC. Its translation: CAWSVGYEQYF.

This chain links TRBV5-4 with TRBJ2-3; 11 bases fit TRBD2. Germline lookup yields CDR1 SGHNT and CDR2 YYREEE (reference sequence). V trimming: 4 bases; J trimming: 2 bases; junction bases outside the gene matches: 6. The length of the CDR3 is 16 residues. CDR3 sequence: CASSVTSGGPTDTQYF. The CDR3 region has the DNA TGTGCCAGCAGCGTCACTAGCGGGGGACCCACAGATACGCAGTATTTT.

CDR3 DNA: TGTGCCAGCAGCTTACCCTACAGGGCCAACTATGGCTACACCTTC. This translates into CASSLPYRANYGYTF. This chain connects TRBV7-9 to TRBJ1-2, with a possible D match to TRBD1 (6 bases). CDR1 is SEHNR and CDR2 is FQNEAQ in the germline V gene (reference sequence). Deletions cut 2 bases from V and 2 bases from J, with 12 bases between. The CDR3 runs 15 residues. The variable domain in full, with the rest retrieved from reference TRBV7-9 and TRBJ1-2, is DTGVSQNPRHKITKRGQNVTFRCDPISEHNRLYWYRQTLGQGPEFLTYFQNEAQLEKSRLLSDRFSAERPKGSFSTLEIQRTEQGDSAMYLCASSLPYRANYGYTFGSGTRLTVV.

This clonotype was counted between two and nine times. The chain recombines TRBV6-5 with TRBJ1-2; no clear D gene. Trimming took 0 bases from V and 6 from J, leaving 8 bases between them. This CDR3 is 13 amino acids long. Per the germline V gene, CDR1 is MNHEY and CDR2 is SVGAGI. The chain's CDR3 is CASSYSGEDGYTF. As DNA, the CDR3 is TGTGCCAGCAGTTACTCTGGGGAGGATGGCTACACCTTC.

The V and J genes are TRBV7-2 and TRBJ1-1; D remains ambiguous. V lost 4 bases to trimming and J lost 8 bases, with 11 bases between them. Germline CDR1 SGHTA, CDR2 FQGNSA. This CDR3 has 12 residues. CDR3 region: CASSYGRTEAFF. For the CDR3, the DNA is TGTGCCAGCAGCTACGGACGGACCGAAGCTTTCTTT.

This clonotype was observed many times. The chain joins TRBV7-3 to TRBJ2-3, with 13 bases fitting TRBD2. The CDR3 consists of 14 residues. Germline V gives CDR1 SGHTA, CDR2 FQGTGA. V was clipped by 3 bases and J by 14 bases; unmatched bases: 8. The CDR3 is CASSLGLAGSRSYF. The CDR3 DNA reads as TGTGCCAGCAGCTTGGGACTAGCGGGGTCCCGGTCGTATTTT.

V is TRBV6-5 and J is TRBJ1-2; 10 bases agree with TRBD1. Germline lookup yields CDR1 MNHEY and CDR2 SVGAGI. The CDR3 covers 14 residues. Trimming at V came to 6 bases and at J to 4 bases, leaving 5 bases not matched to a gene. The CDR3 reads CASSPGQGIYGYTF. As DNA, the CDR3 is TGTGCCAGCAGCCCGGGACAGGGGATCTATGGCTACACCTTC.

The chain carries TRBV4-1 and TRBJ1-5; 7 bases are shared with TRBD1. After removal of 3 bases from V and 5 bases from J, the junction contained 10 bases not matched to a gene. The germline CDR1 and CDR2 sequences are MGHRA and YSYEKL. CDR3 length equals 16 residues. In nucleotides, the CDR3 is TGCGCCAGCAGCCAGGCCTCCGGGACAGCTGATCAGCCCCAGCATTTT. This encodes CASSQASGTADQPQHF.

V is TRBV25-1 and J is TRBJ2-2; 10 nucleotides align to TRBD2. The CDR3 has 15 amino acids. J lost 4 bases, V lost 5 bases, and 4 bases had no gene match. From germline, CDR1 is MGHDK and CDR2 SYGVNS. The CDR3 nucleotides read TGTGCCAGCAGTCCCGGGACTAGCGCCACCGGGGAGCTGTTTTTT. Translation gives CASSPGTSATGELFF.

This clonotype has a handful of counts. This rearrangement joins TRBV23-1 to TRBJ2-4; D remains ambiguous. TRBV23-1 carries the ORF label, with uncertain function. Trimming removed 3 bases from V and 0 bases from J, with 21 bases in between. The CDR3 runs to 19 residues. The CDR3 reads CASSHTRLFPLLAKNIQYF. The CDR3 coding sequence is TGCGCCAGCAGTCATACCCGACTCTTCCCCCTCCTAGCCAAAAACATTCAGTACTTC.

This clonotype was seen a handful of times. The J gene is TRBJ2-6, the V gene TRBV5-5; perhaps TRBD1 as D (6 bases). V lost 4 bases and J 12 bases, leaving 17 bases between the germline ends. The CDR3 sequence is 14 residues long. Germline V gene lookup returns CDR1 SGHKS and CDR2 YYEKEE (reference sequence). The CDR3 region is CASSLRTEYGVLTF. CDR3 sequence (DNA): TGTGCCAGCAGCCTTCGGACAGAATACGGCGTCCTGACTTTC.

The chain carries TRBV18 and TRBJ2-5; tentatively, D is TRBD1 (6 bases). The CDR3 contains 14 residues. The germline V and J ends were trimmed by 2 bases and 0 bases, with 7 bases remaining between them. Germline CDR1 and CDR2: KGHSH and LQKENI. The CDR3 DNA reads as TGTGCCAGCTCACCAAGGGACAACCAAGAGACCCAGTACTTC. It translates to CASSPRDNQETQYF. Looking up the rest from reference TRBV18 and TRBJ2-5 gives the full variable domain: NAGVMQNPRHLVRRRGQEARLRCSPMKGHSHVYWYRQLPEEGLKFMVYLQKENIIDESGMPKERFSAEFPKEGPSILRIQQVVRGDSAAYFCASSPRDNQETQYFGPGTRLLVL.

This chain joins TRBV9 and TRBJ2-1; 12 positions agree with TRBD2. Germline V CDR1 and CDR2: SGDLS, YYNGEE. J was trimmed by 2 bases and V by 1 base; bases with no gene match: 10. CDR3 length: 19 amino acids. This CDR3 is CASSVRASGGAGPYNEQFF. Here the CDR3 DNA reads TGTGCCAGCAGCGTAAGGGCTAGCGGGGGGGCAGGCCCCTACAATGAGCAGTTCTTC.

This chain links TRBV5-6 with TRBJ2-3; 10 bases line up with TRBD1. Trimming removed 5 bases from V and 3 bases from J; junction bases left unmatched: 6. The length of the CDR3 is 15 residues. CDR1 and CDR2 (germline): SGHDT, YYEEEE. The CDR3 spells CASRGQGSLTDTQYF. CDR3 DNA sequence: TGTGCCAGCAGGGGACAGGGGTCGTTGACAGATACGCAGTATTTT.

This clonotype was recorded many times. The J gene is TRBJ2-1, the V gene TRBV6-5; 13 positions match TRBD2. J gave up 10 bases and V 6 bases, and 9 bases lay outside the gene matches. The V gene's germline CDR1 is MNHEY and CDR2 SVGAGI. The CDR3 length is 15 residues. CDR3 region: CASSLTSGGTREQFF. CDR3 nucleotides: TGTGCCAGCAGCCTGACTAGCGGGGGGACCCGGGAGCAGTTCTTC.

This clonotype occurred a few times. V usage is TRBV29-1 and J usage is TRBJ1-1; D is unclear. The CDR3 contains 11 residues. With 1 base removed from V and 6 bases from J, the gap between germline ends came to 6 bases. CDR1 SQVTM and CDR2 ANQGSEA come from the germline V gene. The CDR3 spells CSVEAYPEAFF. For the CDR3, the DNA is TGCAGCGTTGAAGCCTACCCTGAAGCTTTCTTT.

The chain employs TRBV5-5 and TRBJ1-2; 8 bases agree with TRBD1. CDR1 is SGHKS, CDR2 YYEKEE, per germline (reference sequence). This CDR3 comprises 17 residues. With 2 bases clipped from V and 7 bases from J, the junction kept 16 bases outside the gene matches. The CDR3 is CASSFLERAGGEGGYTF. The CDR3 coding sequence is TGTGCCAGCAGCTTCCTTGAAAGAGCAGGGGGCGAAGGTGGCTACACCTTC.